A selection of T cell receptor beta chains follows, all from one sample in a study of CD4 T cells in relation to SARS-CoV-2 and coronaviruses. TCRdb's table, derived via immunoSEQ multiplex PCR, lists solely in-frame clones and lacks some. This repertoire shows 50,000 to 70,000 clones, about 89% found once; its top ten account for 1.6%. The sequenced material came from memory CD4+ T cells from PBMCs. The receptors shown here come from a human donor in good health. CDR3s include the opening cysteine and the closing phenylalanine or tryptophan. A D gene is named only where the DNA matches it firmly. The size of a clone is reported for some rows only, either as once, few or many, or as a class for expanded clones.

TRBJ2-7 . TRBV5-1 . CASSHVGEEQYF TGCGCCAGCAGTCATGTCGGGGAAGAGCAGTACTTC
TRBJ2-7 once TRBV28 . CASSLRERDEQYF TGTGCCAGCAGTCTCAGGGAACGGGACGAGCAGTACTTC
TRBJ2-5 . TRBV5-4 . CASGLGGKETQYF TGTGCCAGCGGTCTTGGCGGGAAAGAGACCCAGTACTTC
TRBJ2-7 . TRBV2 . CASGGPNPLLEQYF TGTGCCAGCGGGGGACCAAACCCCCTATTGGAGCAGTACTTC
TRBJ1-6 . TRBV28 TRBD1 CASRTGVLVSYNSPLHF TGTGCCAGCAGGACAGGGGTATTAGTATCCTATAATTCACCCCTCCACTTT
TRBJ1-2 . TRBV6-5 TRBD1 CASSPKGTGNYGYTF TGTGCCAGCAGTCCAAAGGGGACAGGGAATTACGGCTACACCTTC
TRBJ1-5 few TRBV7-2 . CASSFWGGQPQHF TGTGCCAGCAGCTTTTGGGGAGGTCAGCCCCAGCATTTT
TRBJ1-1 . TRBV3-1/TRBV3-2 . CATQGEGAEAFF TGTGCCACCCAGGGAGAGGGCGCTGAAGCTTTCTTT
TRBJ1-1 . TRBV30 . CAWSEGTAIWGTEAFF TGTGCCTGGAGTGAAGGGACCGCAATTTGGGGCACTGAAGCTTTCTTT
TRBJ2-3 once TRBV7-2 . CASSMQAPDTQYF TGTGCCAGCAGCATGCAAGCCCCAGATACGCAGTATTTT
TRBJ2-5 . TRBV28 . CATGRSIRAFKETQYF TGTGCCACCGGTCGATCGATAAGGGCTTTTAAAGAGACCCAGTACTTC
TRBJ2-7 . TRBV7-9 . CASSFNSQKGIQQYF TGTGCCAGCAGCTTTAACTCTCAAAAGGGTATTCAGCAGTACTTC
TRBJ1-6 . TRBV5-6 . CASSQNFNSPLHF TGTGCCAGCAGCCAAAATTTTAATTCACCCCTCCACTTT
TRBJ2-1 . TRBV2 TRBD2 CASRGAGLYNEQFF TGTGCCAGCAGGGGAGCGGGACTCTACAATGAGCAGTTCTTC
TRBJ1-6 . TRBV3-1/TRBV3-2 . CASSQGGGDPPRDNSPLHF TGTGCCAGCAGCCAAGGAGGGGGAGACCCCCCCCGAGATAATTCACCCCTCCACTTT
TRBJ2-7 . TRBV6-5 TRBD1 CASKGQGAGEQYF TGTGCCAGCAAGGGACAGGGTGCGGGCGAGCAGTACTTC
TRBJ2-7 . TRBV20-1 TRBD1 CSASDGTGWEQYF TGCAGTGCTAGTGATGGGACAGGGTGGGAGCAGTACTTC
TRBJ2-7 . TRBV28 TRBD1 CASSEPGQGGYEQYF TGTGCCAGCAGCGAACCGGGACAGGGGGGTTACGAGCAGTACTTC
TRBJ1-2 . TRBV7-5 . CARSQSGCYTF TGTGCCAGAAGCCAGAGTGGCTGCTACACCTTC
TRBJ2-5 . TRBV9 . CASSVALARQETQYF TGTGCCAGCAGCGTAGCGCTAGCGAGGCAAGAGACCCAGTACTTC
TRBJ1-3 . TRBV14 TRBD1 CASSLRDRGGTIYF TGTGCCAGCAGCCTTCGGGACAGGGGAGGGACCATATATTTT
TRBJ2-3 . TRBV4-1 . CASSLKGSDTQYF TGCGCCAGCAGCCTGAAAGGGTCGGATACGCAGTATTTT
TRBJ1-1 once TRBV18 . CASSPWGAVNTEAFF TGTGCCAGCTCACCATGGGGGGCCGTAAACACTGAAGCTTTCTTT
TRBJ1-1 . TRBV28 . CASSLPGAPRNTEAFF TGTGCCAGCAGTTTGCCGGGGGCGCCGAGGAACACTGAAGCTTTCTTT
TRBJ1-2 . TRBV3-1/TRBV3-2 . CASSPLRVAEYGYTF TGTGCCAGCAGCCCCCTGCGGGTGGCTGAGTATGGCTACACCTTC
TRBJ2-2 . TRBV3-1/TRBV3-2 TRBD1 CASSRATGWTGELFF TGTGCCAGCAGCCGAGCGACAGGGTGGACCGGGGAGCTGTTTTTT
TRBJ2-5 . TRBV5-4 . CASSLTLEETQYF TGTGCCAGCAGCCTTACCCTCGAAGAGACCCAGTACTTC
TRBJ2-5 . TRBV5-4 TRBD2 CASSLVTGGRETQYF TGTGCCAGCAGCTTGGTGACGGGGGGACGAGAGACCCAGTACTTC
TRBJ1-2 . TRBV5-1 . CASSLAGRSGYTF TGCGCCAGCAGCTTGGCCGGCAGGAGTGGCTACACCTTC
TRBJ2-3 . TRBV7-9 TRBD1 CASRRGRGNEDTQYF TGTGCCAGCAGACGCGGCAGGGGGAATGAAGATACGCAGTATTTT